This entry lists 21 T cell receptor beta chains sequenced from one sample in a study of blood T cell repertoires in COVID-19. Repertoires were generated with immunoSEQ multiplex PCR, while TCRdb's copy carries only in-frame clones and drops some. The sample lists 65,000 to 90,000 clones, roughly 80% seen once, with approximately 5.1% in the top ten. Material: peripheral blood. The receptors shown here come from an elderly woman with active or convalescent COVID-19.

The CDR3 coding sequence is TGTGCCAGCAGCTTCCCACAGGAGTGGAACACTGAAGCTTTCTTT. Its translation: CASSFPQEWNTEAFF. The chain couples TRBV5-8 to TRBJ1-1, with a possible D match to TRBD1 (5 bases). This CDR3 is built from 15 residues. V was pared by 2 bases and J by 1 base, with 12 bases between. Germline CDR1 and CDR2: SGHTS and YDEGEE.

This clone was recorded a few times. This sequence joins TRBV2 and TRBJ2-1; D remains unclear. V lost 3 bases and J lost 6, with 9 bases in between. The CDR3 sequence is 13 residues long. Per the germline V gene, CDR1 is SNHLY and CDR2 is FYNNEI. For the CDR3, the DNA is TGTGCCAGCAGTGACTACCGATTCAATGAGCAGTTCTTC. Translated, it gives CASSDYRFNEQFF.

This clone was found a few times. The V and J genes are TRBV7-3 and TRBJ2-3; TRBD2 is a possible D gene (7 bases). The germline V and J ends were trimmed by 3 bases and 1 base, with 11 bases remaining between them. CDR3 length: 15 residues. CDR1 and CDR2 (germline): SGHTA, FQGTGA. As DNA, the CDR3 is TGTGCCAGCAGCTTCGGGGGGCTTGGCACAGATACGCAGTATTTT. Its translation is CASSFGGLGTDTQYF.

The V gene is TRBV27, the J gene TRBJ1-2, with D maybe TRBD1 (5 bases). The CDR3 is 16 amino acids. Trimming took off 0 bases at V and 1 base at J, with 12 bases between the two ends. Germline CDR1 reads MNHEY; CDR2 reads SMNVEV (reference sequence). The CDR3 reads CASSLSWGSFNYGYTF. The CDR3 DNA reads TGTGCCAGCAGTTTATCGTGGGGCAGCTTTAACTATGGCTACACCTTC.

The chain uses TRBV27 and TRBJ1-2; TRBD1 agrees at 7 bases. The CDR3 extends over 13 amino acids. The ends lost 8 bases at V and 9 bases at J; junction bases unmatched: 12. CDR1 and CDR2 (germline): MNHEY, SMNVEV (reference sequence). The CDR3 protein is CASAVSQGLRYTF. CDR3 nucleotide sequence: TGTGCCAGCGCTGTCTCACAGGGGTTACGCTACACCTTC.

This clone was observed a handful of times. The chain recombines TRBV7-9 with TRBJ1-2; D perhaps matches TRBD1 (6 bases). V shed 0 bases and J shed 6 bases, with 14 bases lying between them. The germline CDR1 and CDR2 sequences are SEHNR and FQNEAQ (reference sequence). CDR3 length: 15 amino acids. CDR3 in DNA: TGTGCCAGCAGCTTAGCGTGGGGGCAGGGCGATGGCTACACCTTC. Translated, it gives CASSLAWGQGDGYTF.

This chain links TRBV9 with TRBJ2-3; D is possibly TRBD2 (6 bases). The CDR3 length is 17 residues. The germline V gene has CDR1 SGDLS and CDR2 YYNGEE. The V and J ends lost 0 bases and 2 bases respectively, with 16 bases between them. CDR3 sequence: CASSVGGTPSATDTQYF. In DNA form, the CDR3 reads TGTGCCAGCAGCGTAGGAGGGACTCCCTCCGCCACAGATACGCAGTATTTT.

This clone was observed a few times. The chain carries TRBV2 and TRBJ2-4; 7 nucleotides match TRBD2. CDR3 length equals 12 residues. CDR1 SNHLY and CDR2 FYNNEI come from the germline V gene. V shed 4 bases, J shed 7 bases, and the junction held 1 base outside the gene matches. CDR3 in DNA: TGTGCCAGCAGTGCCGGGGGGAACATTCAGTACTTC. Its protein is CASSAGGNIQYF.

V gene TRBV28 combines with J gene TRBJ1-2; D gene unclear. The CDR3 consists of 12 residues. The V and J ends lost 7 bases and 1 base respectively, with 7 bases between them. Looked up from germline, CDR1 is MDHEN and CDR2 is SYDVKM. The CDR3 nucleotides are TGTGCCAGCACCCCCGGTAACTATGGCTACACCTTC. This gives the protein CASTPGNYGYTF.

This chain uses TRBV7-8 with TRBJ2-7; TRBD1 matches at 8 bases. Germline trimming cut 5 bases from V and 0 bases from J; bases unmatched to any gene: 9. This CDR3 is built from 16 residues. Germline-derived CDR1 and CDR2 are SGHVS and FQNEAQ. The CDR3 DNA follows: TGTGCCAGCAGCCCACGACAGGGGCTGAGCTCCTACGAGCAGTACTTC. Its protein product is CASSPRQGLSSYEQYF.

CDR3 nucleotides: TGCGCCAGCAGCCAAGATCGCCTACTTGAGCTGTTTTTT. Translated, it gives CASSQDRLLELFF. The gene calls are TRBV4-3 and TRBJ2-2; D not resolved. The germline gives CDR1 LGHNA, CDR2 YSLEER. Trimming left V 0 bases short and J 11 bases short, with 10 bases between. The CDR3 contains 13 residues.

This clone was found once. This chain connects TRBV5-1 to TRBJ2-7, with TRBD1 matching over 8 bases. Germline V gene data show CDR1 as SGHRS and CDR2 as YFSETQ. The V gene end was trimmed by 2 bases and the J gene end by 5 bases; junction bases not matched to a gene: 9. The CDR3 contains 15 residues. The chain's CDR3 is CASSLRQGQRDEQYF. In DNA, the CDR3 is TGCGCCAGCAGCTTACGACAGGGGCAAAGGGACGAGCAGTACTTC.

V and J are TRBV19 and TRBJ1-3; possible D gene TRBD1, 6 bases. V was clipped by 3 bases and J by 0 bases, with 15 bases between them. This CDR3 region has 17 residues. CDR1 is LNHDA and CDR2 is SQIVND in the germline V gene (reference sequence). The CDR3 region has the DNA TGTGCCAGTAGTATGCCAGGGGACCCTCGCTCTGGAAACACCATATATTTT. It translates to CASSMPGDPRSGNTIYF.

This clone was counted once. The chain couples TRBV28 to TRBJ1-5; a possible D gene is TRBD1 (6 bases). Germline CDR1 is MDHEN and CDR2 is SYDVKM. V was cut by 3 bases and J by 0 bases, with 21 bases left in between. The CDR3 loop spans 19 amino acids. The CDR3 spells CASSFPSRGPEYSNQPQHF. CDR3 nucleotide sequence: TGTGCCAGCAGTTTCCCCTCGCGGGGGCCCGAATATAGCAATCAGCCCCAGCATTTT. The full variable domain, in which reference TRBV28 and TRBJ1-5 provide the parts outside the CDR3, is DVKVTQSSRYLVKRTGEKVFLECVQDMDHENMFWYRQDPGLGLRLIYFSYDVKMKEKGDIPEGYSVSREKKERFSLILESASTNQTSMYLCASSFPSRGPEYSNQPQHFGDGTRLSIL.

The chain couples TRBV5-4 to TRBJ1-6; D is uncertain. Trimming left V 2 bases short and J 4 bases short, with 7 bases between. From germline, CDR1 is SGHNT and CDR2 YYREEE (reference sequence). This CDR3 comprises 14 residues. The CDR3 bases are TGTGCCAGCAGCTTTACAGTTTATAATTCACCCCTCCACTTT. This translates into CASSFTVYNSPLHF.

The CDR3 is CASSLVGDFRWRGSYEQYF. As DNA, the CDR3 is TGTGCCAGCAGCTTGGTTGGGGATTTTCGTTGGAGGGGCTCCTACGAGCAGTACTTC. The chain joins TRBV5-6 to TRBJ2-7; D may be TRBD2 (6 bases). Germline V gene data show CDR1 as SGHDT and CDR2 as YYEEEE. The germline V and J ends were trimmed by 0 bases and 0 bases, with 22 bases remaining between them. This CDR3 is built from 19 residues.

The V call is TRBV5-8, the J call TRBJ2-7; the D gene is possibly TRBD1 (6 bases). V gave up 2 bases and J gave up 6 bases, with 9 bases separating them. The CDR3 contains 12 residues. Germline V gene sequence: CDR1 SGHTS, CDR2 YDEGEE. The CDR3 spells CASSFRTVEQYF. For the CDR3, the DNA is TGTGCCAGCAGCTTCCGGACAGTCGAGCAGTACTTC.

The chain carries TRBV28 and TRBJ2-7; TRBD2 might be the D (6 bases). Germline V gene sequence: CDR1 MDHEN, CDR2 SYDVKM. Trimming took off 1 base at V and 2 bases at J, with 15 bases between the two ends. The CDR3 covers 16 residues. Here the CDR3 reads CASSLSSGVSTYEQYF. In DNA form, the CDR3 reads TGTGCCAGCAGTTTATCATCGGGAGTTTCTACCTACGAGCAGTACTTC.

The chain has TRBV7-2 and TRBJ2-3; 15 positions match TRBD2. V was clipped by 6 bases and J by 3 bases; unmatched bases: 4. The CDR3 has 16 amino acids. Germline-derived CDR1 and CDR2 are SGHTA and FQGNSA. The CDR3 sequence is CASRRTSGGATDTQYF. The CDR3 coding sequence is TGTGCCAGCAGAAGGACTAGCGGGGGGGCGACAGATACGCAGTATTTT.

V is TRBV2 and J is TRBJ2-7; 8 nucleotides match TRBD2. The CDR3 runs 15 residues. CDR1 SNHLY and CDR2 FYNNEI come from the germline V gene. V shed 3 bases and J 5 bases; nucleotides not matched to a gene: 9. The CDR3 DNA is TGTGCCAGCAGTGAGGGCATCGGGGGGGTGAACGAGCAGTACTTC. It encodes CASSEGIGGVNEQYF.

This chain links TRBV4-2 with TRBJ2-1, with D possibly TRBD2 on 7 matching bases. The germline V gene has CDR1 LGHNA and CDR2 YNFKEQ. Trimming removed 1 base at V and 3 bases at J, with 22 bases between. This CDR3 has 19 amino acids. This chain's CDR3 is CASSQGAVKGGGYYNEQFF. The CDR3 bases are TGTGCCAGCAGCCAAGGGGCCGTTAAGGGCGGGGGCTACTACAATGAGCAGTTCTTC.